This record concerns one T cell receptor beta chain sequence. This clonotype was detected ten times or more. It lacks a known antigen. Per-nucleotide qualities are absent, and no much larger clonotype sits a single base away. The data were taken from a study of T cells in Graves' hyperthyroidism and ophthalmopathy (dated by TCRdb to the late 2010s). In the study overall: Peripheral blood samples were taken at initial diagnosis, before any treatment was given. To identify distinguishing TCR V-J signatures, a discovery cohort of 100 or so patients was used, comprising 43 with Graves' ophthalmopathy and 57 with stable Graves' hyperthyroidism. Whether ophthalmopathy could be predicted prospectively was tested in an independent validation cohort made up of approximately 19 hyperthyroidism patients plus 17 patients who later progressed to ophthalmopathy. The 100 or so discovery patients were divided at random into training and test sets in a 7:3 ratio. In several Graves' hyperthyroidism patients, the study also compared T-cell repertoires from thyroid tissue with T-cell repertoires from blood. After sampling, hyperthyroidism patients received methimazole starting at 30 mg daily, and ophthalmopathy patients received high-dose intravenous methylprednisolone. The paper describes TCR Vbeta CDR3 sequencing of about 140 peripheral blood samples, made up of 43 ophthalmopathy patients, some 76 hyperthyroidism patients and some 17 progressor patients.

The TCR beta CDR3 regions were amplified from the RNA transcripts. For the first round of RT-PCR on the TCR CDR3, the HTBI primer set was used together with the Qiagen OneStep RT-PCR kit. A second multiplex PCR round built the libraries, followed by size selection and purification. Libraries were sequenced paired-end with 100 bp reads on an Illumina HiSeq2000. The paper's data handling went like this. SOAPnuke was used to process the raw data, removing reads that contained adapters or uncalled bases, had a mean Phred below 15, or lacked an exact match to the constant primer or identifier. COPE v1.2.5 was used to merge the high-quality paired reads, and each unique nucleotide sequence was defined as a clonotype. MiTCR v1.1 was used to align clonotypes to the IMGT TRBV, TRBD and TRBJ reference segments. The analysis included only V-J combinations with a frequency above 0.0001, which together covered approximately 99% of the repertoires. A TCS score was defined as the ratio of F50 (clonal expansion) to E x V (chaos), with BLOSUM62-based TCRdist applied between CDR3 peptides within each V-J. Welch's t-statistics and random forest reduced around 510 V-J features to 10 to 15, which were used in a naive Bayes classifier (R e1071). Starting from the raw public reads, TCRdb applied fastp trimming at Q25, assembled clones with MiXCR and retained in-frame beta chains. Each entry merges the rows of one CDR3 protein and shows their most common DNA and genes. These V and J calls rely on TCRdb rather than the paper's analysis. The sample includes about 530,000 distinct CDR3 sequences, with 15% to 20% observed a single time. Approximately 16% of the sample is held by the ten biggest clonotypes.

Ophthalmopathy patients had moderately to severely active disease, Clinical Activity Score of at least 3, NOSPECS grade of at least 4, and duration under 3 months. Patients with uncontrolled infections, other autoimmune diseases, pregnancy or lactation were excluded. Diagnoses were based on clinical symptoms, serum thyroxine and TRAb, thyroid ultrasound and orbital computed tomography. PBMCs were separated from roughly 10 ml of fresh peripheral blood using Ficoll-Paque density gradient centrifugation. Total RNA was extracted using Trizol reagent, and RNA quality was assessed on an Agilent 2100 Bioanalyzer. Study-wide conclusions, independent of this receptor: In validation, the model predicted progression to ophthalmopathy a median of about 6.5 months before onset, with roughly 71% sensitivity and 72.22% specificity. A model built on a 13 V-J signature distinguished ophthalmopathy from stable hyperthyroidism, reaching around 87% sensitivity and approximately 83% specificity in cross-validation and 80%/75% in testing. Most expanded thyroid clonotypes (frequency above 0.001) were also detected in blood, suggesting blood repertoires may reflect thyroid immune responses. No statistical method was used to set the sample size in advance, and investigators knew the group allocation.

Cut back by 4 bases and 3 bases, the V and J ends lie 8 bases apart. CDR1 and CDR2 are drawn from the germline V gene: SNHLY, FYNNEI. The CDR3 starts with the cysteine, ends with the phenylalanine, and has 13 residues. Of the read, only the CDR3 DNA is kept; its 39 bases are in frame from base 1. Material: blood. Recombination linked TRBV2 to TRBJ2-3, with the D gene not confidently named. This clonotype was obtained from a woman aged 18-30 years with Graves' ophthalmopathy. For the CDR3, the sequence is CASSVAFTDTQYF. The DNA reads TGTGCCAGCAGTGTCGCCTTTACAGATACGCAGTATTTT.